The clone carrying this T cell receptor (beta chain) has at least ten counts. Antigen: not known. This sample's TCRbeta library carried unique molecular identifier barcodes. TCRdb ran MiXCR on the PCR reads and lists one entry per CDR3 protein. The top ten clones hold 0.65% to 0.9% of a sample with hundreds of thousands of distinct CDR3 sequences, approximately 14% of them seen once. This record belongs to a study of T-cell reconstitution after alpha-beta-depleted transplantation in children. Trimming shortened V by 0 bases and J by 1 base, and 10 bases separated the two germline ends. The CDR3 runs 15 residues. From germline, CDR1 is LNHNV and CDR2 YYDKDF (reference sequence). Study-wide points: About two months after transplant, alpha-beta T cells reportedly came from several hundred expanded graft clones. Diversity and T-cell counts at one year after transplant derived mostly from new T cells.

The TCR sequence derives from a girl aged 2 to 9 with congenital amegakaryocytic thrombocytopenia, due to receive a stem cell transplant. The sample was PBMCs, taken before TCRalphabeta/CD19-depleted stem cell transplant. V and J are TRBV15 and TRBJ2-7, with D perhaps matching TRBD2 (5 bases). This chain's CDR3 is CATSREAGISYEQYF. DNA of the CDR3: TGTGCCACCAGCAGAGAGGCGGGTATTTCCTACGAGCAGTACTTC.